One sample yielded the 13 T cell receptor beta chains listed below, sequenced in a study of T cells in Graves' hyperthyroidism and ophthalmopathy. TCR beta CDR3 regions were amplified from RNA. During a first-round RT-PCR of the TCR CDR3, the HTBI primer set was used. TCRdb re-called the multiplex PCR reads with MiXCR, one entry per CDR3 protein. The sample holds fewer than 750,000 distinct CDR3 sequences, roughly 50% seen once. The sequenced sample was peripheral blood or thyroid tissue (not recorded which). Every receptor here comes from a woman in her late teens or twenties with Graves' hyperthyroidism.

This clonotype was found a few times. J is TRBJ2-6 and V is TRBV5-1; possibly TRBD2 for D (7 bases). The V gene lost 2 bases and the J gene lost 0 bases, with 18 bases spanning the gap. The CDR3 runs to 19 residues. Germline V gene data show CDR1 as SGHRS and CDR2 as YFSETQ. CDR3 nucleotide sequence: TGCGCCAGCAGCTTATGGGGGGGCAGGGGCTCCTCTGGGGCCAACGTCCTGACTTTC. Translation gives CASSLWGGRGSSGANVLTF. The whole variable domain, filled in from reference TRBV5-1 and TRBJ2-6, reads KAGVTQTPRYLIKTRGQQVTLSCSPISGHRSVSWYQQTPGQGLQFLFEYFSETQRNKGNFPGRFSGRQFSNSRSEMNVSTLELGDSALYLCASSLWGGRGSSGANVLTFGAGSRLTVL.

The V call is TRBV20-1, the J call TRBJ2-5; D is uncertain. Trimming stripped 5 bases from V and 3 bases from J, with 16 bases between. CDR3 length equals 14 residues. Germline lookup yields CDR1 DFQATT and CDR2 SNEGSKA (reference sequence). The CDR3 loop is CSASQMNGKETQYF. The CDR3 bases are TGCAGTGCTTCGCAGATGAACGGCAAAGAGACCCAGTACTTC.

For this clonotype: A much larger clone differs by one base, so this may be a read error. This chain joins TRBV24-1 and TRBJ2-1; TRBD2 matches 12 bases. CDR1 is KGHDR, CDR2 SFDVKD, per germline. The CDR3 extends over 17 amino acids. The CDR3 DNA follows: TGTGCCACCAGTGACCACGGACTAGCGGGGTCCTACAATGGGCAGTTCTTC. Its translation is CATSDHGLAGSYNGQFF.

The J gene is TRBJ1-2, the V gene TRBV14; the match to TRBD1 covers 9 bases. There are 17 residues in the CDR3. Germline CDR1 SGHDN, CDR2 FVKESK. Trimming took 0 bases from V and 5 from J; bases not matched to a gene: 10. The CDR3 sequence is CASSQDRTGVFGYGYTF. The DNA of the CDR3 is TGTGCCAGCAGCCAAGATAGGACAGGGGTCTTCGGTTATGGCTACACCTTC.

This clonotype appeared many times. The chain employs TRBV12-3 or TRBV12-4 and TRBJ1-1, with D possibly matching TRBD1 (5 bases). V was shortened by 6 bases and J by 4 bases, with 12 bases between the two germline ends. This CDR3 is 13 amino acids long. CDR3 in amino acids: CASRAGRGTEAFF. The CDR3 DNA is TGTGCCAGCAGGGCCGGTAGGGGCACTGAAGCTTTCTTT.

The V gene is TRBV2, the J gene TRBJ2-7; 7 bases match TRBD2. The end of the DNA is better explained by TRBJ2-1, so the J call may be wrong. Germline V gene sequence: CDR1 SNHLY, CDR2 FYNNEI. This CDR3 has 13 residues. The CDR3 reads CASAGLGWLEQFF. DNA for the CDR3: TGTGCCAGCGCTGGACTAGGCTGGTTGGAGCAGTTCTTC.

The V call is TRBV7-2, the J call TRBJ2-3; a possible D gene is TRBD2 (5 bases). Trimming cost V 4 bases and J 6 bases, with 11 bases left between them. The CDR3 is 13 amino acids. Germline V gene data show CDR1 as SGHTA and CDR2 as FQGNSA. The CDR3 coding sequence is TGTGCCAGCAGCTCCGGACTGGGCGATACGCAGTATTTT. It codes for CASSSGLGDTQYF.

The chain's CDR3 is CAITGQGGNYGYTF. Here the CDR3 DNA reads TGTGCCATCACCGGACAGGGGGGGAACTATGGCTACACCTTC. The rearrangement uses TRBV10-3 and TRBJ1-2, with 10 bases aligning to TRBD1. Losses at the gene ends were 7 bases for V and 2 bases for J; bases not matched to a gene: 4. There are 14 residues in the CDR3. Per germline, CDR1 ENHRY and CDR2 SYGVKD.

This clonotype has just a few counts. This chain connects TRBV15 to TRBJ2-5, with D tentatively TRBD1 or TRBD2 (5 bases each). Gene TRBJ2-3 matches the end of the DNA better, so the J call may be wrong. There are 14 residues in the CDR3. Germline V gene lookup returns CDR1 LNHNV and CDR2 YYDKDF (reference sequence). CDR3 nucleotides: TGTGCCACCAGCGAGGGGACGAGCTCAGATACGCAGTATTTT. Protein sequence: CATSEGTSSDTQYF.

The genes are TRBV20-1 and TRBJ2-5, with TRBD1 identical over 8 bases. The CDR3 has 14 residues. J lost 4 bases, V lost 6 bases, and 10 bases had no gene match. Germline CDR1 is DFQATT and CDR2 is SNEGSKA (reference sequence). As DNA, the CDR3 is TGCAGTGCAAGGGACGACAGGGGTTCAGAGACCCAGTACTTC. Translated, it gives CSARDDRGSETQYF.

This chain joins TRBV27 and TRBJ2-7, with 7 bases that match TRBD2. Trimming cost V 2 bases and J 3 bases; bases outside gene matches: 4. CDR1 MNHEY and CDR2 SMNVEV come from the germline V gene (reference sequence). This CDR3 contains 14 residues. Here the CDR3 reads CASSLGAGNYEQYF. The CDR3 coding sequence is TGTGCCAGCAGTTTAGGAGCGGGGAACTACGAGCAGTACTTC.

V gene TRBV6-4 combines with J gene TRBJ2-7; TRBD1 agrees at 7 bases. The germline CDR1 and CDR2 sequences are MRHNA and SNTAGT. V shed 2 bases, J shed 3 bases, and the junction held 4 bases outside the gene matches. The CDR3 totals 14 residues. The CDR3 nucleotides read TGTGCCAGCAGTGACGGGACAGCCCACTACGAGCAGTACTTC. As protein: CASSDGTAHYEQYF.

This clonotype was observed at least ten times. The chain employs TRBV4-1 and TRBJ2-5; TRBD1 aligns across 10 bases. The CDR3 spans 15 residues. Looked up from germline, CDR1 is MGHRA and CDR2 is YSYEKL. The junction had 0 bases not matched to a gene; V was cut back by 1 base and J by 1 base. CDR3 in amino acids: CASSQGDRGQETQYF. In nucleotides, the CDR3 is TGCGCCAGCAGCCAAGGGGACAGGGGCCAAGAGACCCAGTACTTC.